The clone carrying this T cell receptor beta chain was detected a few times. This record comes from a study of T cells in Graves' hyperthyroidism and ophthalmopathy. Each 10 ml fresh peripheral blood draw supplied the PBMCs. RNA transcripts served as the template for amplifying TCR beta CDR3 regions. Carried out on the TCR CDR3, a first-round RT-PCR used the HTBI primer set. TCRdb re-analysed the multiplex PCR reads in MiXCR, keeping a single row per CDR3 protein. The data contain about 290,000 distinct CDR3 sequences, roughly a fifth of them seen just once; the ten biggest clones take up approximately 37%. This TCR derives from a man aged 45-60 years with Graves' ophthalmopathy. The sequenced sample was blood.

CDR3 sequence (DNA): TGTGCCAGCAGCTCCCGGTCCTTTTCGGAGACCCAGTACTTC. This translates into CASSSRSFSETQYF. The chain links TRBV14 to TRBJ2-5; D gene ambiguous. Germline-derived CDR1 and CDR2 are SGHDN and FVKESK. Trimming took 5 bases from V and 5 from J, leaving 15 bases between them. This CDR3 has 14 amino acids.